What follows describes a single TCR beta chain. What it recognizes is unknown. Some clones are missing from TCRdb's copy, which holds only in-frame ones; the method was immunoSEQ multiplex PCR. The sample lists some 80,000 clones, 75% to 90% seen once, with approximately 0.8% in the top ten. The data stem from a study of a mutant IDH1 vaccine in newly diagnosed glioma. The wider study: Vaccine administration was initiated 4-6 weeks following radiotherapy alone, or with temozolomide cycles.

Study-level findings and limits: Variations in leading peripheral T cell clonotypes appeared to have no connection with pseudoprogression. Patients mounted vaccine-induced immune responses in approximately 94% of cases.

Time point given: week 23, last vaccination. Topical imiquimod was applied with each vaccine dose, which held 300 ug of mutant IDH1 20-mer peptide. Germline V gene lookup returns CDR1 LNHDA and CDR2 SQIVND (reference sequence). The CDR3 has 13 amino acids. The TCR was taken from a woman aged 50 to 60 with glioma. The sequences come from PBMCs, collected from a glioma patient whose treatment included an IDH1 peptide vaccine. J is TRBJ2-5 and V is TRBV19, with D unclear. The J call may be in error: the DNA end matches TRBJ2-7 better. The CDR3: CASSISPTYEQYF. CDR3 in DNA: TGTGCCAGTAGTATAAGCCCCACCTACGAGCAGTACTTC.